This TCR beta chain was sequenced during a study of T-cell reconstitution after alpha-beta-depleted transplantation in children. Study-level points and caveats: The origin of high day-60 TCRbeta diversity in some patients lay in surviving recipient T cells and thymic progenitors. Most T-cell counts and diversity one year after the transplant came from T cells that were newly produced. Reportedly, roughly two months post-transplant, alpha-beta T cells arose from several hundred expanded graft clones.

With regard to this clonotype: Its cognate antigen is unknown.

Looked up from germline, CDR1 is SEHNR and CDR2 is FQNEAQ (reference sequence). The CDR3 length is 13 residues. The J segment lost 5 bases and the V segment lost 6 bases, leaving 4 bases of the junction unmatched. Researchers prepared the TCRbeta library using unique molecular identifiers, the study reports. Using its own MiXCR run on the PCR reads, TCRdb lists one record per CDR3 protein. Of fewer than 250,000 distinct CDR3 sequences in the sample, around a sixth were seen once. The TCR originated in a male patient aged 2 to 10 who had a stem cell transplant for acute lymphoblastic leukemia, so the T cells may come from the graft donor. The chain carries TRBV7-9 and TRBJ1-1; TRBD1 agrees at 9 bases. This sample comprised PBMCs, mostly from graft donor cells, obtained 360 days after TCRalphabeta/CD19-depleted stem cell transplant. The CDR3 reads CASRDRGMTEAFF. CDR3 sequence (DNA): TGTGCCAGCAGGGACAGGGGTATGACTGAAGCTTTCTTT. Full variable domain (outside the CDR3, taken from reference TRBV7-9 and TRBJ1-1): DTGVSQNPRHKITKRGQNVTFRCDPISEHNRLYWYRQTLGQGPEFLTYFQNEAQLEKSRLLSDRFSAERPKGSFSTLEIQRTEQGDSAMYLCASRDRGMTEAFFGQGTRLTVV.